This T cell receptor beta chain derives from a study of blood T cell repertoires in COVID-19. As for the study in general: Specimens from acute and convalescent COVID-19 originated in the United States, Italy and Spain. PBMCs, B-cell-depleted T cells, or T cells were the source of the cDNA or gDNA that made up the material.

Per the original data handling: By means of reference gene primer amplification, nucleated cell counts were estimated. Measured with immunoSEQ multiplex PCR; TCRdb has only the in-frame clones, and not every one. V, J and clone size derive from that table, while D and trimming were established from the DNA sequence. This repertoire shows approximately 200,000 clones, approximately 86% found once; its top ten account for around 1.6%. Germline assignment: CDR1 MNHEY and CDR2 SVGAGI. This CDR3 region has 14 residues. V was clipped by 6 bases and J by 0 bases, with 12 bases between them. The receptor was isolated from a man younger than 35 with active or convalescent COVID-19. V usage is TRBV6-5 and J usage is TRBJ2-7; perhaps TRBD1 as D (6 bases). Sequenced sample: peripheral blood. The DNA of the CDR3 is TGTGCCAGCAGGGGGACACCCGGCTCCTACGAGCAGTACTTC. Protein sequence: CASRGTPGSYEQYF.